A selection of T cell receptor beta chains follows, all from one sample in a study of T cells in Graves' hyperthyroidism and ophthalmopathy. TCRdb used MiXCR to reprocess the multiplex PCR reads, holding one entry per CDR3 protein. Of 550,000 to 800,000 distinct CDR3 sequences listed, 15% to 20% are singletons. What was sequenced was blood. Receptors originate from a man over 45 with Graves' hyperthyroidism. CDR3s include the opening cysteine and the closing phenylalanine or tryptophan. The D gene is left open where the match is weak. A clone size is listed for some rows: how often the clone was seen (once, few, many), or a class if it is expanded.

D gene	V gene	J gene	clone size	CDR3 protein	CDR3 DNA
.	TRBV9	TRBJ1-4	few	CASSVTGATNEKLFF	TGTGCCAGCAGCGTCACAGGCGCAACTAATGAAAAACTGTTTTTT
TRBD1	TRBV4-1	TRBJ1-1	many	CASSQGQGNTEAFF	TGCGCCAGCAGCCAAGGACAGGGGAACACTGAAGCTTTCTTT
TRBD1	TRBV7-2	TRBJ2-3	.	CASSLRDSAADTQYF	TGTGCCAGCAGCTTAAGGGACAGCGCGGCAGATACGCAGTATTTT
TRBD1	TRBV28	TRBJ2-5	many	CASRLDRAVWETQYF	TGTGCCAGCAGACTCGACAGGGCGGTTTGGGAGACCCAGTACTTC
.	TRBV3-1	TRBJ1-1	.	CASSQRGSQGEAFF	TGTGCCAGCAGCCAACGGGGTTCCCAGGGTGAAGCTTTCTTT
.	TRBV2	TRBJ2-4	few	CARESGGIQYF	TGTGCCAGGGAGAGTGGGGGCATTCAGTACTTC
.	TRBV24-1	TRBJ2-1	.	CATRDYNNEQFF	TGTGCCACCAGGGACTACAACAATGAGCAGTTCTTC
TRBD1	TRBV4-2	TRBJ1-1	.	CASSKGYRGYQDTEAFF	TGTGCCAGCAGCAAAGGGTACAGGGGGTATCAGGACACTGAAGCTTTCTTT
.	TRBV29-1	TRBJ1-1	many	CSVADGNTEAFF	TGCAGCGTAGCCGACGGGAACACTGAAGCTTTCTTT
.	TRBV29-1	TRBJ1-1	.	CSVEGGSTNTEAFF	TGCAGCGTTGAAGGCGGATCGACGAACACTGAAGCTTTCTTT
.	TRBV6-1	TRBJ2-3	few	CASSELGETDTQYF	TGTGCCAGCAGTGAACTGGGTGAGACAGATACGCAGTATTTT